These T cell receptor beta chains were read from a single sample in a study of regulatory T cells in long-lasting Graves disease. TCRdb re-analysed the multiplex PCR reads in MiXCR, keeping a single row per CDR3 protein. The table includes some 410,000 distinct CDR3 sequences, roughly 15% detected once. The data were also submitted as part of a second study, on T cells in Graves' hyperthyroidism and ophthalmopathy.

The sample consisted of peripheral blood mononuclear cells (PBMCs), taken at new diagnosis, from a patient treated with antithyroid drugs. These receptors all stem from a woman in her 30s with Graves disease. CDR3s include the opening cysteine and the closing phenylalanine or tryptophan. D genes are given only for firm matches. The size field is filled for only some rows; it gives once, few, many or a size class.

cdr3_nt cdr3_aa d_call j_call clone_size v_call
TGTGCCAGCAGCTTACGGACTAGCGGGACAGATACGCAGTATTTT CASSLRTSGTDTQYF TRBD2 TRBJ2-3 many TRBV7-2
TGTGCCAGCAGTCCTGCCTGGGACCCTGGAGCCGGAAACACCATATATTTT CASSPAWDPGAGNTIYF NA TRBJ1-3 few TRBV2
TGCAGTGCCCCAGGCGCGGGGAGCGGGAAATACGAGCAGTACTTC CSAPGAGSGKYEQYF TRBD2 TRBJ2-7 many TRBV20-1
TGCAGTGCTAGGACGGGACTAGCCTTATACAATGAGCAGTTCTTC CSARTGLALYNEQFF TRBD2 TRBJ2-1 NA TRBV20-1
TGCGCCAGCAGCCAAGGGTCAACAGGGGTTAATTCACCCCTCCACTTT CASSQGSTGVNSPLHF TRBD1 TRBJ1-6 once TRBV4-3
TGTGCCTGGAGTGTACGAGGGACAGGGTTCTATAATTCACCCCTCCACTTT CAWSVRGTGFYNSPLHF TRBD1 TRBJ1-6 few TRBV30
TGCAGTGCTAGTGGGGACAGGGGAGTAGGCTATGGCTACACCTTC CSASGDRGVGYGYTF TRBD1 TRBJ1-2 many TRBV20-1
TGCAGCGTTTCGGGCGCCACCGGGGAGCTGTTTTTT CSVSGATGELFF NA TRBJ2-2 NA TRBV29-1
TGTGCCAGCAGCCAAGCAGACCACCGCGAGCAGTACTTC CASSQADHREQYF NA TRBJ2-7 few TRBV7-2
TGTGCCAGCAGCGAGACCCGGGACACTGAAGCTTTCTTT CASSETRDTEAFF NA TRBJ1-1 few TRBV6-1
TGCGCCAGCAGCCAAGAGGGACAGGGATACTATGGCTACACCTTC CASSQEGQGYYGYTF TRBD1 TRBJ1-2 many TRBV4-1
TGTGCCAGCAGTTTATTAAGCCATGAGCAGTTCTTC CASSLLSHEQFF NA TRBJ2-1 few TRBV28
TGTGCCAGCAGAGCCACGGGGGGCTCTGGAAACACCATATATTTT CASRATGGSGNTIYF NA TRBJ1-3 NA TRBV6-1
TGCAGTGCCCATCAAGGAGGGGGGATTTTAAACACTGAAGCTTTCTTT CSAHQGGGILNTEAFF NA TRBJ1-1 many TRBV20-1
TGCAGTGCCAGCACCAGGGACGAGCAGTACTTC CSASTRDEQYF NA TRBJ2-7 many TRBV20-1
TGTGCCAGCAGCCGTCCCTACGGGACTAGCGGGATCGCAGATACGCAGTATTTT CASSRPYGTSGIADTQYF TRBD2 TRBJ2-3 NA TRBV28
TGTGCCAGCAGTCCGGTAGCCGGCACAGATACGCAGTATTTT CASSPVAGTDTQYF NA TRBJ2-3 NA TRBV6-1
TGTGCCAGCAGTTACTCCGGGACAGGGGTAAACACCATATATTTT CASSYSGTGVNTIYF TRBD1 TRBJ1-3 NA TRBV6-2/TRBV6-3
TGTGCCAGCAGAATGGGGACAGGGGGTGTGTACGAGCAGTACTTC CASRMGTGGVYEQYF TRBD1 TRBJ2-7 NA TRBV2
TGTGCCAGCAGCTTGGTTGGTTCTGGCGAGCAGTTCTTC CASSLVGSGEQFF NA TRBJ2-1 NA TRBV5-6
TGTGCCAGCAGGGGGTCGCGCAATCAGCCCCAGCATTTT CASRGSRNQPQHF NA TRBJ1-5 many TRBV6-1
TGTGCCATCAGTGAGTGGTTAGGCGACAATCAGCCCCAGCATTTT CAISEWLGDNQPQHF NA TRBJ1-5 many TRBV10-3
TGCAGCGTTGAAGATCTAGCGGGACGAGTAAATGAGCAGTTCTTC CSVEDLAGRVNEQFF TRBD2 TRBJ2-1 NA TRBV29-1
TGTGCCAGCAGTTTCGACAGGGAAACTCAGCATTTT CASSFDRETQHF TRBD1 TRBJ1-5 many TRBV6-5
TGTGCCAGCAGCGACTTAGGGAGCTCCTTGGGGGATACGCAGTATTTT CASSDLGSSLGDTQYF NA TRBJ2-3 many TRBV12-3/TRBV12-4
TGTGCCAGCAGTATAGGGTCGAATGAGCAGTTCTTC CASSIGSNEQFF NA TRBJ2-1 many TRBV6-1
TGTGCCACCAGTGATCCGACTAGCGGGAGTTCGAGTGAGCAGTACTTC CATSDPTSGSSSEQYF TRBD2 TRBJ2-7 few TRBV24-1
TGTGCCAGCAGTTACTCCCGACTAGCGGGATTTATACAAGAGACCCAGTACTTC CASSYSRLAGFIQETQYF TRBD2 TRBJ2-5 many TRBV6-5
TGTGCCAGCAGTTTTAAATCCGGGAGTTACGAGCAGTACTTC CASSFKSGSYEQYF NA TRBJ2-7 NA TRBV27
TGTGCCAGCAGTATCGGCGGGAGGAACGGGTACGAGCAGTACTTC CASSIGGRNGYEQYF TRBD2 TRBJ2-7 many TRBV6-2/TRBV6-3
TGTGCCAGCAGCCAAGCTACGTGGGCCACTGAAGCTTTCTTT CASSQATWATEAFF NA TRBJ1-1 many TRBV4-2
TGTGCCAGCAGCACCCAGGGTAGTAATTCACCCCTCCACTTT CASSTQGSNSPLHF NA TRBJ1-6 NA TRBV9
TGTGCCAGCAGTCAAGGATACGAGCAGTACTTC CASSQGYEQYF NA TRBJ2-7 many TRBV2
TGCGCCAGCAGCGTAACCACAGATACGCAGTATTTT CASSVTTDTQYF NA TRBJ2-3 NA TRBV5-1
TGTGCCAGCAGCCTCCCAGGGTCCGGCGGCTACACCTTC CASSLPGSGGYTF NA TRBJ1-2 many TRBV3-1
TGTGCCAGCAGCTTAGAATGGGGGAGCAATCAGCCCCAGCATTTT CASSLEWGSNQPQHF NA TRBJ1-5 many TRBV7-2
TGTGCCAGCAGCTCACAGCCGGGACGCGATGAGCAGTACTTC CASSSQPGRDEQYF NA TRBJ2-7 many TRBV7-6
TGTGCCAGCAGGTCCGACCTCAAAGCTTTCTTT CASRSDLKAFF NA TRBJ1-1 few TRBV28
TGTGCCAGCAGTTTTCCCGGGACCACAGATACGCAGTATTTT CASSFPGTTDTQYF NA TRBJ2-3 many TRBV27
TGTGCCAGCAGTAAGAGGTACGAGCAGTACTTC CASSKRYEQYF NA TRBJ2-7 many TRBV12-3/TRBV12-4
TGTGCCAGCAGCTGGACTAGCGGGAGGGCCAGCTCCTACAATGAGCAGTTCTTC CASSWTSGRASSYNEQFF TRBD2 TRBJ2-1 NA TRBV7-2
TGCAGTGCCCACCAGCGGGGGAGCTCCTACGAGCAGTACTTC CSAHQRGSSYEQYF TRBD2 TRBJ2-7 many TRBV20-1
TGTGCCAGCAGCTTGGGACACGGCGTCGGTGGCTACACCTTC CASSLGHGVGGYTF NA TRBJ1-2 many TRBV5-5
TGTGCCAGCAGCCAAGCCCCCCCGGGACTAGCGGGGCCGGCTGGGGCCAACGTCCTGACTTTC CASSQAPPGLAGPAGANVLTF TRBD2 TRBJ2-6 few TRBV3-1
TGTGCCAGCAGCCCAAGGACTAGCAGATACAATGAGCAGTTCTTC CASSPRTSRYNEQFF TRBD2 TRBJ2-1 many TRBV11-3
TGTGCCAGCTCACCACAGGGGGCACGGGGGGGTGAAGCTTTCTTT CASSPQGARGGEAFF TRBD1 TRBJ1-1 many TRBV18